This T cell receptor (beta chain) was profiled in a study of monozygotic twins with inflammatory bowel disease (dated by TCRdb to the late 2010s). For context, the study as a whole: In total, around 30 monozygotic twin pairs made up the full study: 19 Danish pairs, all IBD-discordant, plus nine German pairs, of which four were IBD-concordant and five were IBD-discordant. Each individual had, on average, about 151 000 unique TCRalpha sequences and 181 000 unique TCRbeta sequences available for analysis. Disease-associated traits were sought mainly through comparisons between IBD patients and their genetically identical healthy co-twins within discordant pairs.

To prepare the library, 5' RACE was applied. For each TCR library, 3,500 to 4,500 ng of total RNA was used. For each sample, cDNA was synthesized in eight separate reactions using SMARTScribe reverse transcriptase. During cDNA synthesis, template switching was used to introduce unique molecular identifiers that contained a 6-nucleotide sample barcode. Amplification of TCRalpha and TCRbeta cDNA involved two nested PCRs of about 15 and 9 cycles, and each PCR was followed by bead purification. Before amplification, the cDNA was both treated with uracil DNA-glycosylase and purified with the QIAquick PCR purification kit. The second PCR added Illumina TruSeq-compatible adapters along with sample-specific barcodes. Library quality and concentration were checked on TapeStation and Qubit, and libraries were pooled at around 4.7 ng each. Pooled libraries were sequenced on an Illumina HiSeq2500 single-index Rapid Run with 2 x 100 bp reads and custom sequencing primers. The paper's data handling went like this. MiGEC version 1.2.6 was used for UMI-based consensus assembly to correct PCR and sequencing errors. MiXCR version 2.1.1 was used for V(D)J alignment, clonotype assembly and CDR3 extraction. Normalisation of gene usage, clonotype sharing and MAIT/NKT TCR abundance was achieved by analysing the top 1000, 10 000 and 20 000 clonotypes per sample. After downsampling to 27 000 UMIs, diversity was calculated as the inverse Simpson index using the vegan R package. Paired Mann-Whitney U tests were applied to discordant twin pairs, and Benjamini-Hochberg correction was used for multiple testing. After reprocessing by TCRdb, each CDR3 protein sequence is one entry, and no DNA is given. Here the V and J calls rest on TCRdb's processing, not on the authors' analysis. The sample's table lists a count of roughly 330,000 distinct CDR3 sequences. Around 2% of the sample is taken by the ten largest.

Notes on this clonotype: The antigen this receptor binds is unknown.

Overall results and qualifications from the work: No difference in repertoire similarity was observed between concordant and discordant twins, possibly owing to limited statistical power. Fewer clonotypes were shared with other individuals by IBD patients than by healthy twins, most markedly in patients showing signs of disease activity. The results gave no support for a single strong signal or clonotype linked to IBD. The analysis was unable to tell apart different T cell subtypes. IBD patients had lower TCRbeta repertoire diversity, measured by the inverse Simpson index, than their healthy co-twins. Because patients were on differing immunosuppressive treatments, the repertoires may have picked up extra background noise and inter-individual variability.

The CDR3 numbers 16 residues from cysteine through phenylalanine. A DNA sequence was not provided. From a lookup of the germline V gene, CDR1 and CDR2 are SQVTM and ANQGSEA. From each donor, a roughly 2.5 ml peripheral blood sample was collected into PAXgene tubes and stored at -80 degrees C. Without T cell sorting, total RNA was isolated from whole blood using the PAXgene blood miRNA kit on an automated QIAcube. Peripheral blood from monozygotic twin pairs who were concordant or discordant for inflammatory bowel disease underwent deep TCRalpha and TCRbeta repertoire profiling using unique molecular barcoding. For every twin pair, smoking habits were documented, and each individual was categorised as a current, former or never smoker.

The chain is assembled from TRBV29-1 and TRBJ2-1; the TCRdb D gene call, TRBD2, has no DNA to confirm it. The sequence was collected from a human donor with ulcerative colitis or Crohn's disease, or a healthy co-twin of an affected twin (not recorded which). The sample consisted of blood. The CDR3 region reads CSVNAASGTKYNEQFF.